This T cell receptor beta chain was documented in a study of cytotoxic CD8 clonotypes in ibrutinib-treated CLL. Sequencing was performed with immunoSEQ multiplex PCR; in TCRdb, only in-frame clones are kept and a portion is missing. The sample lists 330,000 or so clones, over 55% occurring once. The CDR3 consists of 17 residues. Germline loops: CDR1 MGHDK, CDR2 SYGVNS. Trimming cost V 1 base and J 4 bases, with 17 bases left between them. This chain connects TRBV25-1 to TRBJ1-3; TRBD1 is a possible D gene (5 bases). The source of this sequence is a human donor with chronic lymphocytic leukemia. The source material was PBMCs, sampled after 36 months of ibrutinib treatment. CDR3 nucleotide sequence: TGTGCCAGCAGTGAATCTGTCCCAGGGCCGGGAGGAAACACCATATATTTT. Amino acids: CASSESVPGPGGNTIYF.